The sequence of this TCR beta chain was determined in a study of T cell responses to AZD1222 COVID-19 vaccine. Clones were read by immunoSEQ multiplex PCR, and TCRdb kept only the in-frame ones, dropping some. The repertoire holds approximately 110,000 clones, with 85% to 90% as singletons. Germline values: CDR1 MNHNS, CDR2 SASEGT. Trimming took 3 bases from V and 5 from J; bases not matched to a gene: 10. The CDR3 is made up of 16 amino acids. This material consisted of peripheral blood, taken on day 0 of AZD1222 vaccination. This sequence was found in an adult in good health. The chain couples TRBV6-1 to TRBJ1-2; 9 bases match TRBD1. The CDR3 DNA reads TGTGCCAGCAGTGACCCAACTGGACAGGGGAGATATGGCTACACCTTC. Amino acid sequence: CASSDPTGQGRYGYTF.